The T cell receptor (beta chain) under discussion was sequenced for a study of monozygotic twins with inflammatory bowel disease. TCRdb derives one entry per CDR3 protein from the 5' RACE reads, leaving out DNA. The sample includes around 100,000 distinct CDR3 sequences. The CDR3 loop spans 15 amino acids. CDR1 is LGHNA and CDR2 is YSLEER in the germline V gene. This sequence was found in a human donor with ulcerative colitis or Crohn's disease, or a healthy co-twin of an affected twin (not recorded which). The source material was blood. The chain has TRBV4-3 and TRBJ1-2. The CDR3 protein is CASSQDLGGVYGYTF.